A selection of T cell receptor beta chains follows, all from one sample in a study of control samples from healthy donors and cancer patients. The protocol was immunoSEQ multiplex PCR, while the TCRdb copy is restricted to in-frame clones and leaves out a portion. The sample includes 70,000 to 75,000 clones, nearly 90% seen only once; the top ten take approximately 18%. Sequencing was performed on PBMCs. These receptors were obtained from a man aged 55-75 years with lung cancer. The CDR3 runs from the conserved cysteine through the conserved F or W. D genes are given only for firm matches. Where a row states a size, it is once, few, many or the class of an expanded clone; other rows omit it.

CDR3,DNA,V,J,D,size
CASRSGGGTEAFF,TGCGCCAGCAGGTCAGGGGGCGGGACTGAAGCTTTCTTT,TRBV10-2,TRBJ1-1,TRBD1,NA
CATSDPPGQGDGYTF,TGTGCCACCAGTGATCCCCCCGGACAGGGAGATGGCTACACCTTC,TRBV24-1,TRBJ1-2,TRBD1,NA
CASSDPPGNTEAFF,TGTGCCAGCAGTGACCCCCCCGGGAACACTGAAGCTTTCTTT,TRBV2,TRBJ1-1,NA,NA
CASSSDGYNEQFF,TGCGCCAGCAGTTCCGACGGCTACAATGAGCAGTTCTTC,TRBV5-1,TRBJ2-1,NA,NA
CASRKDTEAFF,TGTGCCAGCAGAAAAGACACCGAAGCTTTCTTT,TRBV27,TRBJ1-1,NA,NA
CASTGVGYGYTF,TGTGCCAGCACCGGTGTTGGCTATGGCTACACCTTC,TRBV9,TRBJ1-2,NA,NA
CASHRGSSGNTIYF,TGTGCCAGCCACAGGGGAAGCTCTGGAAACACCATATATTTT,TRBV6-5,TRBJ1-3,TRBD1,NA
CASSERQGNTGELFF,TGTGCCAGCAGCGAGCGACAGGGTAACACCGGGGAGCTGTTTTTT,TRBV11-1,TRBJ2-2,TRBD1,NA
CASSVEGSSGNTIYF,TGTGCCAGCAGCGTAGAGGGAAGCTCTGGAAACACCATATATTTT,TRBV9,TRBJ1-3,NA,once
CASSSDRGGTEAFF,TGTGCCAGCAGCTCAGACAGAGGCGGGACTGAAGCTTTCTTT,TRBV7-2,TRBJ1-1,NA,NA
CASSPASTYNEQFF,TGCGCCAGCAGCCCGGCTAGCACATACAATGAGCAGTTCTTC,TRBV4-1,TRBJ2-1,NA,NA
CASSVGNSNTEAFF,TGTGCCAGCAGCGTAGGTAACAGCAACACTGAAGCTTTCTTT,TRBV9,TRBJ1-1,NA,NA
CATSAAGGNTEAFF,TGTGCCACCAGCGCGGCGGGGGGGAACACTGAAGCTTTCTTT,TRBV24-1,TRBJ1-1,NA,NA
CASSLKGVWNIQYF,TGTGCCAGCAGTTTAAAGGGGGTTTGGAACATTCAGTACTTC,TRBV27,TRBJ2-4,NA,NA
CASSLAPVSNTEAFF,TGCGCCAGCAGCTTGGCGCCAGTATCGAACACTGAAGCTTTCTTT,TRBV5-1,TRBJ1-1,NA,NA
CASSLNVTVQSNQPQHF,TGTGCCAGCAGCTTAAATGTAACGGTGCAGAGCAATCAGCCCCAGCATTTT,TRBV7-9,TRBJ1-5,NA,many
CASSDSPGRSNYNEQFF,TGTGCCAGCAGCGATAGCCCCGGCAGGAGTAACTACAATGAGCAGTTCTTC,TRBV2,TRBJ2-1,NA,NA
CASSTSGGTEAFF,TGCGCCAGCAGCACTTCAGGGGGCACTGAAGCTTTCTTT,TRBV5-1,TRBJ1-1,TRBD1,NA
CSVRDSLLSNQPQHF,TGCAGCGTTCGGGACAGTTTACTTAGCAATCAGCCCCAGCATTTT,TRBV29-1,TRBJ1-5,TRBD1,NA
CASSRLRQGANSPLHF,TGTGCCAGCAGCCGGCTTCGACAGGGGGCGAATTCACCCCTCCACTTT,TRBV9,TRBJ1-6,TRBD1,once
CASSFPGQGGSGNTIYF,TGTGCCAGTAGTTTTCCGGGACAGGGGGGCTCTGGAAACACCATATATTTT,TRBV19,TRBJ1-3,TRBD1,NA
CASSPTEDEAFF,TGTGCCAGCAGCCCCACGGAGGATGAAGCTTTCTTT,TRBV7-9,TRBJ1-1,NA,NA
CASSQGFRGTGELFF,TGCGCCAGCAGCCAAGGGTTCAGGGGCACCGGGGAGCTGTTTTTT,TRBV4-1,TRBJ2-2,NA,NA
CAWSVRGVTGELFF,TGTGCCTGGAGTGTACGGGGGGTCACCGGGGAGCTGTTTTTT,TRBV30,TRBJ2-2,TRBD2,NA
CASTVPNTGELFF,TGTGCCAGCACGGTTCCTAACACCGGGGAGCTGTTTTTT,TRBV12-3/TRBV12-4,TRBJ2-2,NA,NA
CASSAGTVSYNEQFF,TGTGCCAGCAGTGCGGGCACGGTCTCCTACAATGAGCAGTTCTTC,TRBV6-4,TRBJ2-1,NA,once
CASSLRIYHSSYNEQFF,TGTGCCAGCAGCTTAAGGATTTATCATAGCTCCTACAATGAGCAGTTCTTC,TRBV5-8,TRBJ2-1,NA,NA
CAWSGVPNYGYTF,TGTGCCTGGAGTGGAGTTCCCAACTATGGCTACACCTTC,TRBV30,TRBJ1-2,NA,NA
CASGLWRGGVPDQPQHF,TGTGCTAGTGGTTTGTGGAGGGGAGGGGTTCCGGATCAGCCCCAGCATTTT,TRBV12-5,TRBJ1-5,NA,NA
CASSEKEKLFF,TGTGCCAGCAGCGAAAAAGAAAAACTGTTTTTT,TRBV7-9,TRBJ1-4,NA,NA
CASKLASTDTQYF,TGTGCCAGTAAGTTGGCTAGCACAGATACGCAGTATTTT,TRBV19,TRBJ2-3,NA,NA
CASGWAYEQYF,TGTGCTAGTGGTTGGGCCTACGAGCAGTACTTC,TRBV12-5,TRBJ2-7,NA,medium-sized
CASSLSNEGYGYTF,TGTGCCAGCAGCTTATCCAACGAGGGGTATGGCTACACCTTC,TRBV7-3,TRBJ1-2,NA,NA
CATSQGGEYDGYTF,TGTGCCACCAGCCAGGGGGGCGAGTACGATGGCTACACCTTC,TRBV6-4,TRBJ1-2,TRBD1,once
CASSLQGQKNTEAFF,TGTGCCAGCAGCTTACAGGGGCAGAAGAACACTGAAGCTTTCTTT,TRBV7-2,TRBJ1-1,NA,NA
CASWGPYTEAFF,TGTGCCAGCTGGGGGCCCTACACTGAAGCTTTCTTT,TRBV25-1,TRBJ1-1,NA,once
CASSLNPGQGRVSGELFF,TGTGCCAGCAGCTTAAACCCCGGACAGGGAAGGGTTAGCGGGGAGCTGTTTTTT,TRBV7-3,TRBJ2-2,TRBD1,NA
CASSLWTYGYTF,TGTGCCAGCAGCCTTTGGACCTATGGCTACACCTTC,TRBV5-8,TRBJ1-2,NA,NA
CASSLWGGASTDTQYF,TGTGCCAGCAGCTTGTGGGGCGGAGCTAGCACAGATACGCAGTATTTT,TRBV5-6,TRBJ2-3,NA,NA
CASSPGQPNTEAFF,TGCGCCAGCAGCCCGGGACAGCCGAACACTGAAGCTTTCTTT,TRBV5-1,TRBJ1-1,TRBD1,NA
CSVEWWNNEQFF,TGCAGCGTTGAGTGGTGGAACAATGAGCAGTTCTTC,TRBV29-1,TRBJ2-1,NA,NA
CASSRGIQETQYF,TGTGCCAGCAGCCGGGGGATCCAAGAGACCCAGTACTTC,TRBV11-3,TRBJ2-5,NA,NA
CAWGEGNGETQYF,TGTGCCTGGGGGGAGGGTAACGGGGAGACCCAGTACTTC,TRBV30,TRBJ2-5,TRBD2,once
CASSLNLQGAPNGYTF,TGCGCCAGCAGCCTGAATTTACAGGGGGCGCCGAATGGCTACACCTTC,TRBV10-2,TRBJ1-2,TRBD1,NA
CASSFSNSVNEKLFF,TGTGCCAGCAGCTTCAGTAACAGTGTTAATGAAAAACTGTTTTTT,TRBV5-4,TRBJ1-4,NA,NA
CASNPSDRDNSPLHF,TGTGCCAGCAACCCTTCGGACAGGGACAATTCACCCCTCCACTTT,TRBV3-1/TRBV3-2,TRBJ1-6,TRBD1,NA
CASSFGGQVAFF,TGTGCCAGCAGTTTCGGGGGTCAGGTAGCTTTCTTT,TRBV12-3/TRBV12-4,TRBJ1-1,NA,NA
CAWSGQNTGELFF,TGTGCCTGGAGTGGACAGAACACCGGGGAGCTGTTTTTT,TRBV30,TRBJ2-2,NA,NA
CAISEWSQGGLNTEAFF,TGTGCCATCAGTGAGTGGAGCCAGGGGGGACTGAACACTGAAGCTTTCTTT,TRBV10-3,TRBJ1-1,TRBD1,NA
CASSAANYGYTF,TGTGCCAGCAGTGCCGCTAACTATGGCTACACCTTC,TRBV2,TRBJ1-2,NA,NA
CASSPLDRGRQLFF,TGTGCCAGCTCACCTCTAGACAGGGGAAGGCAACTGTTTTTT,TRBV18,TRBJ1-4,TRBD1,NA
CASSLGALRDWSNEQFF,TGTGCCAGCAGCTTAGGAGCCCTGCGGGACTGGTCCAATGAGCAGTTCTTC,TRBV13,TRBJ2-1,NA,NA
CASSYDPPETQYF,TGTGCCAGCAGCTACGACCCCCCAGAGACCCAGTACTTC,TRBV5-5,TRBJ2-5,NA,NA
CASSPTGTGEAYEQYF,TGTGCCAGCAGTCCTACTGGGACAGGGGAAGCCTACGAGCAGTACTTC,TRBV5-6,TRBJ2-7,TRBD1,NA
CASSQDRLSNTGELFF,TGTGCCAGCTCACAGGACAGACTTTCGAACACCGGGGAGCTGTTTTTT,TRBV18,TRBJ2-2,NA,NA
CASSPSSDRADGYTF,TGTGCCAGCTCACCAAGTTCGGACAGGGCTGATGGCTACACCTTC,TRBV18,TRBJ1-2,TRBD1,NA
CASSFSGNHEKLFF,TGTGCCAGCAGCTTCTCAGGGAACCATGAAAAACTGTTTTTT,TRBV7-8,TRBJ1-4,NA,NA
CASSRGQKNTEAFF,TGTGCCAGCAGCCGGGGACAGAAAAACACTGAAGCTTTCTTT,TRBV3-1/TRBV3-2,TRBJ1-1,TRBD1,NA
CASTGWSSGNTIYF,TGTGCCAGCACCGGATGGTCCTCTGGAAACACCATATATTTT,TRBV6-5,TRBJ1-3,NA,NA